These 4 T cell receptor beta chains were all obtained from the same sample, sequenced in a study of shared clonotypes between healthy human individuals. Generated by immunoSEQ multiplex PCR, the TCRdb table keeps only in-frame clones and is missing some. Of approximately 1.5 million clones detected, 98% appear once; the ten largest clones hold 0.36%. What was sequenced was naive CD4+ T cells sorted from blood. This sample's subset: CD45RA+ positively selected. The receptors were sampled from a man younger than 40 in good health.

About this clone itself: The same CDR3 arises from other DNA sequences in this sample as well. The J gene is TRBJ2-3, the V gene TRBV18; no clear D gene. The CDR3 runs 15 residues. CDR1 and CDR2 from the germline V gene are KGHSH and LQKENI. V was clipped by 2 bases and J by 0 bases, with 9 bases between them. The CDR3 reads CASSPSGASTDTQYF. CDR3 bases: TGTGCCAGCTCACCATCCGGTGCTAGCACAGATACGCAGTATTTT.

The chain employs TRBV18 and TRBJ2-5; 8 nucleotides agree with TRBD2. The length of the CDR3 is 15 residues. Germline assignment: CDR1 KGHSH and CDR2 LQKENI. J was trimmed by 3 bases and V by 8 bases; bases with no gene match: 11. Here the CDR3 reads CASLRGLDKEETQYF. The CDR3 DNA follows: TGTGCCAGCCTCCGGGGACTAGATAAAGAAGAGACCCAGTACTTC.

V and J are TRBV21-1 and TRBJ2-3; no DNA check was done on the table's D call, TRBD2. TRBV21-1 is deemed a pseudogene. The CDR3 spans 15 residues. CDR3 loop: CASSAPAAGEDTQYF. The CDR3 region has the DNA TGTGCCAGCAGCGCTCCGGCAGCGGGAGAAGATACGCAGTATTTT.

The V and J genes are TRBV18 and TRBJ2-7, with TRBD1 matching 7 bases. The ends lost 3 bases at V and 0 bases at J; junction bases unmatched: 5. This CDR3 is built from 15 residues. CDR1 is KGHSH and CDR2 is LQKENI in the germline V gene. As DNA, the CDR3 is TGTGCCAGCTCACCTGACAGGGTGGGCTCCTACGAGCAGTACTTC. As protein: CASSPDRVGSYEQYF.